The clone carrying this TCR beta chain was seen ten or more times. Distinct nucleotide sequences in the sample also encode this CDR3. In the authors' methods: Scientists estimated how many nucleated cells there were by amplifying reference gene primers. TCRdb's copy holds only in-frame clones and misses some; the assay was immunoSEQ multiplex PCR. The V and J calls and the clone size are those of that table, but D and trimming were determined from the DNA. Among under 150,000 clones listed, 84% were seen once. This sample was taken from a study of blood T cell repertoires in COVID-19. Turning to the study itself: In each case, the material was cDNA or gDNA derived from T cells, B-cell-depleted T cells, or PBMCs.

The CDR3 sequence is 15 residues long. Trimming pared 0 bases from V and 4 bases from J, leaving 10 bases between. Looked up from germline, CDR1 is LNHNV and CDR2 is YYDKDF (reference sequence). This sequence was found in a human donor in a cohort sampled during active COVID-19. V usage is TRBV15 and J usage is TRBJ1-5; a weak D match, TRBD1 (5 bases). The sample consisted of peripheral blood. CDR3 protein: CATSRDPGGNQPQHF. The DNA for the CDR3 is TGTGCCACCAGCAGAGATCCGGGGGGGAATCAGCCCCAGCATTTT.